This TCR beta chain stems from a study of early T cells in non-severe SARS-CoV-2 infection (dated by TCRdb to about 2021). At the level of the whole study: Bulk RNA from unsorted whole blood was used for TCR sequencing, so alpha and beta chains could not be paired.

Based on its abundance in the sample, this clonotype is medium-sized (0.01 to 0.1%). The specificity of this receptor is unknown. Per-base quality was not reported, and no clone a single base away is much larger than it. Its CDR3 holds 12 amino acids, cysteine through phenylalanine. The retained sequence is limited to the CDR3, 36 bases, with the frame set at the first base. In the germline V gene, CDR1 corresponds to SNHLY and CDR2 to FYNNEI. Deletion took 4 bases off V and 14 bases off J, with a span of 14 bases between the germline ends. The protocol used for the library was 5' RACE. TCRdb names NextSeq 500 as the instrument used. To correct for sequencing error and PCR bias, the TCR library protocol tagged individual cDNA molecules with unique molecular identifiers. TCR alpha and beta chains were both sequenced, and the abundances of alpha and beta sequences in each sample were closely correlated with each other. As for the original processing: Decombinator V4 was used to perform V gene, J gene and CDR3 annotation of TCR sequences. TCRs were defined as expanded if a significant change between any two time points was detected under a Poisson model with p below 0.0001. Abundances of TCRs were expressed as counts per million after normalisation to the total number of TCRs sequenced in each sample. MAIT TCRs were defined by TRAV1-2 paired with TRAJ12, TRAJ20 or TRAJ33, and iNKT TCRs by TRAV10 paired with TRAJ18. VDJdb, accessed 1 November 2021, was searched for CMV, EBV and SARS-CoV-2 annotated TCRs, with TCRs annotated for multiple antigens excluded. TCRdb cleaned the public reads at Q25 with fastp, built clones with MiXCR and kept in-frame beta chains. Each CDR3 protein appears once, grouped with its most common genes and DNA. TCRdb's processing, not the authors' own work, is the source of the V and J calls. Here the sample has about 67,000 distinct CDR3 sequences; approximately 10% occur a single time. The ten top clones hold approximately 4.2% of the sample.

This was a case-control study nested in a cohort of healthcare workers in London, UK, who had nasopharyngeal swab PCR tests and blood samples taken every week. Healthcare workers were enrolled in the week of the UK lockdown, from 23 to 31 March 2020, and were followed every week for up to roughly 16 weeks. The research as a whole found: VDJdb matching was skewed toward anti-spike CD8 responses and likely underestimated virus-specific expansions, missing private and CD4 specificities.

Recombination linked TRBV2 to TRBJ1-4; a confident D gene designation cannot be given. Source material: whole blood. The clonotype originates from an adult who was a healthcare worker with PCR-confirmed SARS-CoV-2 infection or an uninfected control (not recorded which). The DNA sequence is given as TGTGCCAGCAGTGTGGACGGACTTAGCCTGTTTTTT. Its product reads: CASSVDGLSLFF.